The next 14 T cell receptor beta chains were all read from a single sample in a study of CD8 T cells in ankylosing spondylitis. Their antigens remain unidentified. Study-wide points: Ankylosing spondylitis blood appeared to carry a characteristic TCR beta motif of several highly homologous variants.

In TCRdb, the 5' RACE reads were re-called with MiXCR into one record per CDR3 protein. The sample carries about 700,000 distinct CDR3 sequences, under 20% recorded once. The specimen sequenced was blood, either unsorted or a sorted T cell fraction (not recorded which). The receptor set was obtained from a male donor with ankylosing spondylitis.

The rearrangement joins TRBV29-1 to TRBJ1-1; D ambiguous. The CDR3 runs 14 residues. Germline assignment: CDR1 SQVTM and CDR2 ANQGSEA. V was cut by 4 bases and J by 3 bases, with 15 bases left in between. The CDR3 spells CSVVPEGRYTEAFF. CDR3 nucleotide sequence: TGCAGCGTTGTTCCGGAGGGTAGGTACACTGAAGCTTTCTTT.

The chain has TRBV5-1 and TRBJ2-5; TRBD2 is a possible D gene (5 bases). V was cut by 2 bases and J by 2 bases, with 13 bases left in between. The CDR3 sequence is 15 residues long. The germline V gene has CDR1 SGHRS and CDR2 YFSETQ. The CDR3 loop is CASSFVASGQETQYF. CDR3 coding DNA: TGCGCCAGCAGCTTCGTAGCGTCTGGGCAAGAGACCCAGTACTTC.

This clonotype has a handful of counts. This chain joins TRBV3-1 and TRBJ2-7, with 9 bases identical to TRBD2. The junction had 8 bases not matched to a gene; V was cut back by 4 bases and J by 4 bases. The CDR3 has 15 amino acids. CDR1 is LGHDT and CDR2 is YNNKEL in the germline V gene (reference sequence). Here the CDR3 reads CASSLASGTGYEQYF. The CDR3 nucleotides are TGTGCCAGCAGCCTGGCTAGCGGGACGGGATACGAGCAGTACTTC.

There are a few counts of this clonotype. The V call is TRBV20-1, the J call TRBJ2-5, with a possible D match to TRBD2 (6 bases). Germline V lookup: CDR1 DFQATT, CDR2 SNEGSKA (reference sequence). The CDR3 spans 16 residues. V was trimmed by 5 bases and J by 3 bases, leaving 22 bases between them. CDR3 DNA: TGCAGTGCTCGCCGACGGAGTAGCGGTTCGAAAGAGACCCAGTACTTC. Encoded protein: CSARRRSSGSKETQYF.

This clonotype was seen more than once but under ten times. J is TRBJ2-3 and V is TRBV7-9, with 10 bases that match TRBD2. The length of the CDR3 is 16 residues. Trimming at V came to 5 bases and at J to 5 bases, leaving 10 bases not matched to a gene. Germline assignment: CDR1 SEHNR and CDR2 FQNEAQ (reference sequence). The CDR3 reads CASSGNVLAGQDTQYF. DNA for the CDR3: TGTGCCAGCAGCGGCAATGTACTAGCGGGGCAAGATACGCAGTATTTT. The variable domain in full, completed from reference TRBV7-9 and TRBJ2-3, reads DTGVSQNPRHKITKRGQNVTFRCDPISEHNRLYWYRQTLGQGPEFLTYFQNEAQLEKSRLLSDRFSAERPKGSFSTLEIQRTEQGDSAMYLCASSGNVLAGQDTQYFGPGTRLTVL.

This clonotype showed up just a few times. J is TRBJ1-1 and V is TRBV12-3 or TRBV12-4; 9 positions match TRBD1. Trimming removed 5 bases from V and 0 bases from J; junction bases left unmatched: 1. The CDR3 runs 14 residues. CDR3 nucleotide sequence: TGTGCCAGCAGTGGACAGGGGATGAACACTGAAGCTTTCTTT. Translation gives CASSGQGMNTEAFF.

The chain joins TRBV6-1 to TRBJ2-7, with D perhaps matching TRBD1 or TRBD2 (6 bases each). The V and J ends lost 6 bases and 1 base respectively, with 22 bases between them. The CDR3 is made up of 17 amino acids. Looked up from germline, CDR1 is MNHNS and CDR2 is SASEGT. Written as DNA, the CDR3 is TGTGCCAGCAGCACCCCCGGGTGGAGGGGGACATCCTACGAGCAGTACTTC. Translating gives CASSTPGWRGTSYEQYF.

The chain recombines TRBV19 with TRBJ2-7; tentative D call: TRBD1 (6 bases). Between the trimmed V and J ends, which lost 9 bases and 3 bases, there was a span of 12 bases. Germline CDR1 and CDR2: LNHDA and SQIVND (reference sequence). The CDR3 has 12 amino acids. CDR3 sequence: CASRDTLYEQYF. The CDR3 DNA reads TGTGCCAGCCGGGACACCCTCTACGAGCAGTACTTC.

The chain links TRBV11-2 to TRBJ1-1; no clear D gene. Germline CDR1 SGHAT, CDR2 FQNNGV. This CDR3 comprises 14 residues. V lost 11 bases to trimming and J lost 1 base, with 17 bases between them. The CDR3 sequence: CASDKGSRNTEAFF. The CDR3, as DNA: TGTGCCTCTGATAAAGGGTCGAGGAACACTGAAGCTTTCTTT.

This clonotype was detected a few times. This chain links TRBV20-1 with TRBJ2-3; 8 bases fit TRBD2. V trimming: 6 bases; J trimming: 1 base; junction bases outside the gene matches: 6. The CDR3 length is 14 residues. In germline, CDR1 is DFQATT, CDR2 SNEGSKA (reference sequence). CDR3 region: CSAKAGEGTDTQYF. The CDR3 DNA sequence: TGCAGTGCGAAAGCGGGAGAGGGCACAGATACGCAGTATTTT.

The genes are TRBV12-3 or TRBV12-4 and TRBJ2-2, with D unresolved. Trimming removed 4 bases from V and 3 bases from J, with 12 bases in between. The CDR3 has 15 residues. CDR3 region: CASSSLRAHTGELFF. In DNA, the CDR3 is TGTGCCAGCAGTTCACTCCGGGCCCACACCGGGGAGCTGTTTTTT.

This chain joins TRBV2 and TRBJ2-7; 8 bases are a match to TRBD2. This CDR3 region has 12 residues. In germline, CDR1 is SNHLY, CDR2 FYNNEI. Trimming removed 11 bases from V and 6 bases from J; junction bases left unmatched: 9. CDR3 in DNA: TGTGCCGGCCGGGAGGGGCGCGGCGAGCAGTACTTC. Translation: CAGREGRGEQYF.

The CDR3 loop reads CSARDKWTSVADTQYF. CDR3 sequence (DNA): TGCAGTGCTAGAGATAAATGGACTAGCGTTGCAGATACGCAGTATTTT. This chain uses TRBV20-1 with TRBJ2-3; TRBD2 aligns across 9 bases. Germline V gene lookup returns CDR1 DFQATT and CDR2 SNEGSKA (reference sequence). The ends lost 0 bases at V and 4 bases at J; junction bases unmatched: 8. The CDR3 runs 16 residues.

This clonotype occurred many times. The V and J genes are TRBV12-3 or TRBV12-4 and TRBJ2-1; D unclear. Between the trimmed V and J ends, which lost 3 bases and 3 bases, there was a span of 6 bases. CDR3 length: 13 amino acids. CDR3 nucleotide sequence: TGTGCCAGCAGTTTGACGGACTACAATGAGCAGTTCTTC. Translation: CASSLTDYNEQFF.